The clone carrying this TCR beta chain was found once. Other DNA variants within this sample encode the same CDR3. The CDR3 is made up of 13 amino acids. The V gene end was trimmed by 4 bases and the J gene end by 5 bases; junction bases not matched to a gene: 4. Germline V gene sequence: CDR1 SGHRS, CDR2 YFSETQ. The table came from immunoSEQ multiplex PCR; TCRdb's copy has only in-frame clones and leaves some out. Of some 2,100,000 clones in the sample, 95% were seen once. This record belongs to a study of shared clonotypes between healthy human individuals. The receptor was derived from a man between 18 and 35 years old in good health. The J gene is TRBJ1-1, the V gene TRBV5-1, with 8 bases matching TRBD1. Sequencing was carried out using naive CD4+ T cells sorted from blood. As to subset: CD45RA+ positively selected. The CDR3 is CASSKTGGTEAFF. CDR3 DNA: TGCGCCAGCAGCAAAACAGGGGGTACTGAAGCTTTCTTT.